This T cell receptor beta chain was profiled in a study of blood T cell repertoires in COVID-19. Turning to the study itself: The samples span acute and convalescent COVID-19 from the United States, Italy and Spain.

Only in-frame clones appear in the TCRdb table, and some are missing; sequencing was by immunoSEQ multiplex PCR. The sample gives about 120,000 clones, 75% to 90% of which show up once; 25% to 35% is in the top ten. The ends were cut back, 0 bases at V and 10 bases at J, with 7 bases in the middle. CDR1 is MNHEY, CDR2 SVGEGT, per germline. The CDR3 runs 12 residues. This receptor was identified in a woman in her 70s with acute or convalescent COVID-19. The chain employs TRBV6-2 or TRBV6-3 and TRBJ2-1; D gene uncertain. Specimen: peripheral blood. CDR3 sequence reads: CASSYSLEEQFF. CDR3 bases: TGTGCCAGCAGTTACTCGCTAGAGGAGCAGTTCTTC.